These T cell receptor beta chains were read from a single sample in a study of human versus mouse CDR3 diversity and MHC coevolution. Only in-frame clones appear in the TCRdb table, and some are missing; sequencing was by immunoSEQ multiplex PCR. This table holds roughly 81,000 clones, over 85% found once. Material for sequencing was naive CD4+ T cells from blood. The receptors stem from a person aged 30 to 69 in good health. Each CDR3 is given with its conserved first and last residue. A D gene is named only where the DNA matches it firmly. Clone size is given for some rows only: seen once, a few or many times, or a class if the clone is expanded.

V gene,D gene,clone size,CDR3 length,J gene,CDR3 DNA,CDR3 protein
TRBV7-9,TRBD1,-,14,TRBJ1-1,TGTGCCAGCAGCCTCGACAGGGCCGACACTGAAGCTTTCTTT,CASSLDRADTEAFF
TRBV30,-,once,15,TRBJ1-4,TGTGCCTGGAGGGCTGCCGGGGCAACTAATGAAAAACTGTTTTTT,CAWRAAGATNEKLFF
TRBV5-4,-,-,12,TRBJ2-7,TGTGCCATGGGGGCAGGGGCCTACGAGCAGTACTTC,CAMGAGAYEQYF
TRBV27,TRBD2,-,18,TRBJ2-1,TGTGCCAGCAGTCTCGCCCGACTAGCGGGAGGGCCGAGGGGTGAGCAGTTCTTC,CASSLARLAGGPRGEQFF
TRBV2,TRBD1,once,14,TRBJ2-7,TGTGCCAGCAGTGACCCGGGACAGCACTACGAGCAGTACTTC,CASSDPGQHYEQYF
TRBV5-4,-,-,16,TRBJ1-6,TGTGCCAGCAGCCCTTCGCAGGGCTCCTATAATTCACCCCTCCACTTT,CASSPSQGSYNSPLHF
TRBV5-6,-,-,14,TRBJ1-5,TGTGCCAGCAGCTTGGGGGCAGGCCCCCAGCCCCAGCATTTT,CASSLGAGPQPQHF
TRBV6-5,TRBD1,-,16,TRBJ2-2,TGTGCCAGCAGTTACTCGAGACAGGGGAACACCGGGGAGCTGTTTTTT,CASSYSRQGNTGELFF
TRBV6-1,-,-,12,TRBJ2-7,TGTGCCAGCAGTCTATTCTCCTACGAGCAGTACTTC,CASSLFSYEQYF
TRBV28,-,once,13,TRBJ2-7,TGTGCCAGCAGCCCTCCGGTGGGGCGGGAGCAGTACTTC,CASSPPVGREQYF
TRBV10-1,TRBD1,once,14,TRBJ2-7,TGCGCCAGCGGATTCCGGACAGGGGGCGGCGAGCAGTACTTC,CASGFRTGGGEQYF
TRBV19,-,-,11,TRBJ2-2,TGTGCCAGTAGCGGCACCGGGGAGCTGTTTTTT,CASSGTGELFF
TRBV6-5,-,-,15,TRBJ1-5,TGTGCCAGCAGTCCCAGGGTTGATAGCAATCAGCCCCAGCATTTT,CASSPRVDSNQPQHF
TRBV11-2,TRBD2,-,16,TRBJ2-7,TGTGCCAGCGGCGGACTAGCGGGACCTAGACCCTACGAGCAGTACTTC,CASGGLAGPRPYEQYF
TRBV9,-,-,14,TRBJ1-4,TGTGCCAGCAGCGTAGAGCCAACTAATGAAAAACTGTTTTTT,CASSVEPTNEKLFF
TRBV7-9,-,few,15,TRBJ1-4,TGTGCCAGCAGCGCGCGGGGCGGGACTAATGAAAAACTGTTTTTT,CASSARGGTNEKLFF
TRBV5-1,-,-,14,TRBJ1-1,TGCGCCAGCAGCTTGGAACAGCTGAACACTGAAGCTTTCTTT,CASSLEQLNTEAFF
TRBV5-1,TRBD1,-,15,TRBJ1-2,TGCGCCAGCAGCTTGGAGGCGTACGACAGGGGTGGCTACACCTTC,CASSLEAYDRGGYTF
TRBV5-1,-,-,15,TRBJ1-6,TGCGCCAGCAGCTTGAGCCAGGGCATTGGTTCACCCCTCCACTTT,CASSLSQGIGSPLHF
TRBV27,-,-,14,TRBJ2-7,TGTGCCAGCAGTTTATCGGACAAGCTCTACGAGCAGTACTTC,CASSLSDKLYEQYF
TRBV19,-,-,15,TRBJ1-4,TGTGCCAGCACCCTCCCCGGGACTGGCTCTGAAAAACTGTTTTTT,CASTLPGTGSEKLFF
TRBV6-6,-,-,14,TRBJ2-7,TGTGCCAGCAGCCCTAGGGACACGTCCTACGAGCAGTACTTC,CASSPRDTSYEQYF
TRBV6-6,-,-,14,TRBJ2-2,TGTGCCAGCAGAGGGGGTGCGAACACCGGGGAGCTGTTTTTT,CASRGGANTGELFF
TRBV25-1,-,once,12,TRBJ2-7,TGTGCCAGCACCCCGGGAGTAGGCGAGCAGTACTTC,CASTPGVGEQYF
TRBV28,-,-,11,TRBJ2-1,TGTGCCAGCAGTCCCCGGAATGAGCAGTTCTTC,CASSPRNEQFF
TRBV11-2,-,-,13,TRBJ2-3,TGTGCCAGCAGCCCCTGGGCCGCAGATACGCAGTATTTT,CASSPWAADTQYF
TRBV5-1,TRBD2,-,16,TRBJ2-7,TGCGCCAGCAGCTTCGGGACTAGCGGGAGGCCCTACGAGCAGTACTTC,CASSFGTSGRPYEQYF
TRBV27,-,-,16,TRBJ1-6,TGTGCCAGCAGTTACCTGACAGTTTCTTATAATTCACCCCTCCACTTT,CASSYLTVSYNSPLHF
TRBV19,-,-,13,TRBJ2-1,TGTGCCAGTATGGGGCAGGGAAGGAATGAGCAGTTCTTC,CASMGQGRNEQFF
TRBV7-6,TRBD1,-,15,TRBJ2-7,TGTGCCAGCAGCTTAAGACAGGGAAGGACCTACGAGCAGTACTTC,CASSLRQGRTYEQYF
TRBV7-2,TRBD1,-,14,TRBJ1-4,TGTGCCAGCAGCACGGACAGGGTCGCGAGAAAACTGTTTTTT,CASSTDRVARKLFF
TRBV7-9,TRBD1,once,19,TRBJ2-7,TGTGCCAGCAGCCATCCACCTGGGACAGGGGGCTTCTACCCATACGAGCAGTACTTC,CASSHPPGTGGFYPYEQYF
TRBV19,TRBD1,-,13,TRBJ1-1,TGTGCCAGTAGTATAGATCAGGGGGCGCAGGCTTTCTTT,CASSIDQGAQAFF
TRBV7-2,-,-,14,TRBJ2-5,TGTGCCAGCAGCTTAGGGGCAGGGCAAGAGACCCAGTACTTC,CASSLGAGQETQYF
TRBV28,-,once,11,TRBJ2-1,TGTGCCAGCAGTTTATCGAGGCAGCAGTTCTTC,CASSLSRQQFF
TRBV9,TRBD2,-,17,TRBJ2-7,TGTGCCAGCAACGTAGGAGGGTTAGCGGGAGCGGTTGGGGAGCAGTACTTC,CASNVGGLAGAVGEQYF
TRBV18,-,-,12,TRBJ2-7,TGTGCCAGCTCACCTGGAGCCTACGAGCAGTACTTC,CASSPGAYEQYF
TRBV19,-,-,13,TRBJ2-3,TGTGCCAGTAGTATAGACGGCACAGATACGCAGTATTTT,CASSIDGTDTQYF
TRBV28,-,-,14,TRBJ2-7,TGTGCCAGCAGTTTAGATGGGGGGGCGAGGGAGCAGTACTTC,CASSLDGGAREQYF
TRBV10-3,TRBD1,few,16,TRBJ2-2,TGTGCCATCAATCTAGGACAGGGGGCTAGCACCGGGGAGCTGTTTTTT,CAINLGQGASTGELFF
TRBV2,TRBD2,-,14,TRBJ2-7,TGTGCCAGCAGAGTGGGACTAGCCTCCTACGAGCAGTACTTC,CASRVGLASYEQYF
TRBV6-5,-,-,16,TRBJ1-4,TGTGCCAGCAGTTACTCCTGGACAGCCTTCAATGAAAAACTGTTTTTT,CASSYSWTAFNEKLFF
TRBV5-4,TRBD2,-,16,TRBJ2-1,TGTGCCAGCAGCCCCGGGGGGACTAGCGGAAACAATGAGCAGTTCTTC,CASSPGGTSGNNEQFF
TRBV7-2,-,-,15,TRBJ2-5,TGTGCCAGCAGCTTAGCCCGTGTCGGCCAAGAGACCCAGTACTTC,CASSLARVGQETQYF
TRBV5-1,-,-,12,TRBJ1-1,TGCGCCAGCAGCTTTCCAGGGACTGAAGCTTTCTTT,CASSFPGTEAFF
TRBV27,-,once,13,TRBJ2-3,TGTGCCAGCAGTCTCACTCCCTCGGATACGCAGTATTTT,CASSLTPSDTQYF
TRBV29-1,-,-,11,TRBJ2-7,TGCAGCGCCAGGATGAACTACGAGCAGTACTTC,CSARMNYEQYF
TRBV18,-,-,14,TRBJ1-2,TGTGCCAGCTCACCACCGACAACTAGTTATGGCTACACCTTC,CASSPPTTSYGYTF
TRBV19,TRBD1,-,14,TRBJ1-1,TGTGCCAGTAGTCCCGGGGACAGGGTCGCTGAAGCTTTCTTT,CASSPGDRVAEAFF
TRBV5-4,TRBD1,-,16,TRBJ1-2,TGTGCCAGCAGCTTGGGGTCAGGGGGACAACCCTATGGCTACACCTTC,CASSLGSGGQPYGYTF
TRBV5-1,-,-,15,TRBJ2-3,TGCGCCAGCAGCCCTCAGGCACACGGCACAGATACGCAGTATTTT,CASSPQAHGTDTQYF
TRBV7-9,TRBD2,-,14,TRBJ2-1,TGTGCCAGCAGCTTATCCCAGGGAGGGAATGAGCAGTTCTTC,CASSLSQGGNEQFF
TRBV4-1,TRBD2,-,16,TRBJ2-7,TGCGCCAGCAGCCAAGATCGGGCTAGCGGGGACTACGAGCAGTACTTC,CASSQDRASGDYEQYF
TRBV5-1,-,-,14,TRBJ1-1,TGCGCCAGCAATCTCGGGGTGCTGAACACTGAAGCTTTCTTT,CASNLGVLNTEAFF
TRBV19,TRBD2,-,17,TRBJ2-7,TGTGCCAGTAGTATAAGACGGACTAGCGGGAGCTCCTACGAGCAGTACTTC,CASSIRRTSGSSYEQYF